This T cell receptor (beta chain) stems from a study of response to subunit inactivated influenza vaccine. TCRdb ran MiXCR on the RT-PCR reads and lists one entry per CDR3 protein. The repertoire includes some 500,000 distinct CDR3 sequences, around 13% of them detected once, and under 15% sits in the top ten. Germline-derived CDR1 and CDR2 are SGHTA and FQGNSA. The ends were cut back, 6 bases at V and 2 bases at J, with 11 bases in the middle. The CDR3 is 13 residues long. This clonotype showed up just once. This chain joins TRBV7-2 and TRBJ2-7; the D gene is possibly TRBD1 (6 bases). Source: PBMCs from blood, taken around seven weeks after vaccination. This TCR came from a man in his fifties or sixties who received an inactivated influenza vaccine. The DNA for the CDR3 is TGTGCCAGCAGATTAACAGGGCCCTACGAGCAGTACTTC. Translating gives CASRLTGPYEQYF.